This T cell receptor (beta chain) is drawn from a study of blood T cell repertoires in COVID-19. Study context: Collection of acute and convalescent COVID-19 samples took place in the United States, Italy and Spain. Sources were T cells, B-cell-depleted T cells, or PBMCs; the material itself was cDNA or gDNA.

Method: immunoSEQ multiplex PCR; TCRdb's copy keeps in-frame clones and lacks some. The sample records around 320,000 clones, 70% to 90% being singletons. A word on this clone: At one of its ends the junction is not consistent with the germline gene, which may arise from a read error.

The CDR3 loop spans 15 amino acids. CDR1 is SGDLS, CDR2 YYNGEE, per germline. The receptor was isolated from a woman in her twenties or thirties who had recovered from COVID-19. The chain combines TRBV9 with TRBJ2-1, with 11 bases lining up with TRBD1. The sequenced sample was peripheral blood. Here the CDR3 DNA reads TGTGCCAGCAACGTAGACGGACAGGGGGCTAATGAGCAGTTCTTC. It yields the protein CASNVDGQGANEQFF. Full variable domain (missing parts from reference TRBV9 and TRBJ2-1): DSGVTQTPKHLITATGQRVTLRCSPRSGDLSVYWYQQSLDQGLQFLIQYYNGEERAKGNILERFSAQQFPDLHSELNLSSLELGDSALYFCASNVDGQGANEQFFGPGTRLTVL.